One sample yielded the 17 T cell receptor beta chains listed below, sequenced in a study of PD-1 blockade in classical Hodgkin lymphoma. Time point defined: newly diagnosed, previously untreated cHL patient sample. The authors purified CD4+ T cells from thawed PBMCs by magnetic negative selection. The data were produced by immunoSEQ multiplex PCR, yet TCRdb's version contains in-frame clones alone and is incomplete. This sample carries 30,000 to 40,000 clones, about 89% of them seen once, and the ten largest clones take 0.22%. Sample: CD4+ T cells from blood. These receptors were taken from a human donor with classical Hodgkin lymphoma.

In nucleotides, the CDR3 is TGTGCCAGCAGCCGAATGACTAGCGGGAGCACCAATGAGCAGTTCTTC. Its protein is CASSRMTSGSTNEQFF. The chain is built from TRBV7-9 and TRBJ2-1; the match to TRBD2 covers 12 bases. From germline, CDR1 is SEHNR and CDR2 FQNEAQ (reference sequence). V was pared by 5 bases and J by 6 bases, with 8 bases of the junction left unmatched. The CDR3 sequence is 16 residues long.

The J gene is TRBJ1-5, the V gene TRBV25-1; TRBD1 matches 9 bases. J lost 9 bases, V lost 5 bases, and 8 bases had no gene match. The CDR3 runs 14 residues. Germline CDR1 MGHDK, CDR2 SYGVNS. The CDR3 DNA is TGTGCCAGCAGTCAAGGACAGGGGCTACGGCCCCAGCATTTT. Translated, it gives CASSQGQGLRPQHF.

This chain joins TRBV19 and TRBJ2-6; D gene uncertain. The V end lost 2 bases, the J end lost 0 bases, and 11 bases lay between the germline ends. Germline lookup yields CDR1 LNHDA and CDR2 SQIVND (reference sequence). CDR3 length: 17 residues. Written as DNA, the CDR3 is TGTGCCAGTAGTATACTGAGCCCCAGCTCTGGGGCCAACGTCCTGACTTTC. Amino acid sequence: CASSILSPSSGANVLTF.

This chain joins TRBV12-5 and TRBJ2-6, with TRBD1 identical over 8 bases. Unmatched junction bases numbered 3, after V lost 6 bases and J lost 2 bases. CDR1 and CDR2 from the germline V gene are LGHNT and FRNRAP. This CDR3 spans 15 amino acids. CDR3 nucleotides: TGTGCTAGTGGCCGGACAGGGACTGGGGCCAACGTCCTGACTTTC. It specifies CASGRTGTGANVLTF.

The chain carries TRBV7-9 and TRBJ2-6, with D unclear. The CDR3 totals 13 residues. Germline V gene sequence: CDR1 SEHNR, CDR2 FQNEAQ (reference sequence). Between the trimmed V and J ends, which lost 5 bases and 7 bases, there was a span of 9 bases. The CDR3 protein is CASSPLFANVLTF. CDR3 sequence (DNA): TGTGCCAGCAGCCCCCTTTTCGCCAACGTCCTGACTTTC.

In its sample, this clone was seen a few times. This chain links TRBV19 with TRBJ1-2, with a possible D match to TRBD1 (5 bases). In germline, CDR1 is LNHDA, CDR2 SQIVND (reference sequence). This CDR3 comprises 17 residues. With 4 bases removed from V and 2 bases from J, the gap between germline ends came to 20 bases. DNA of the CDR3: TGTGCCAGTAGTACCATTACACCGACAGCTAAGAACTATGGCTACACCTTC. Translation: CASSTITPTAKNYGYTF.

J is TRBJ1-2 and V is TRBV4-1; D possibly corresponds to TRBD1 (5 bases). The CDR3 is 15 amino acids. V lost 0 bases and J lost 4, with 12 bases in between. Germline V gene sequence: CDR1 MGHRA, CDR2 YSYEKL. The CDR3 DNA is TGCGCCAGCAGCCAAGATCCCGGGCAGGGCTATGGCTACACCTTC. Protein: CASSQDPGQGYGYTF.

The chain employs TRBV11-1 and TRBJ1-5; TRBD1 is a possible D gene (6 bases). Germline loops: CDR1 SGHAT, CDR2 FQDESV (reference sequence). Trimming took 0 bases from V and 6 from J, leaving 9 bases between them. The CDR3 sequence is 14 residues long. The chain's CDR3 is CASSLAGAGQPQHF. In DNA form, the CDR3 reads TGTGCCAGCAGCTTAGCGGGGGCCGGTCAGCCCCAGCATTTT.

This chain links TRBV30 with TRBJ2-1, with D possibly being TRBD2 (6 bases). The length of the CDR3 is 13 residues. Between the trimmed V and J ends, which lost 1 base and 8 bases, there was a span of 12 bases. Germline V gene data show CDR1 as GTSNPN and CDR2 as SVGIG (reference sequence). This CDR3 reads CAWSDTGAHEQFF. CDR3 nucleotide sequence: TGTGCCTGGAGTGATACGGGAGCTCATGAGCAGTTCTTC. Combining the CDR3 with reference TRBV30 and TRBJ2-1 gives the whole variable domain SQTIHQWPATLVQPVGSPLSLECTVEGTSNPNLYWYRQAAGRGLQLLFYSVGIGQISSEVPQNLSASRPQDRQFILSSKKLLLSDSGFYLCAWSDTGAHEQFFGPGTRLTVL.

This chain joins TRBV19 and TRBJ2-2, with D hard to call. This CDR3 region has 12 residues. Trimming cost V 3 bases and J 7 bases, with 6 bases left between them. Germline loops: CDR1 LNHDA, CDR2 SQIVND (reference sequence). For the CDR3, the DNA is TGTGCCAGTAGTATTTTAAACGGGGAGCTGTTTTTT. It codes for CASSILNGELFF.

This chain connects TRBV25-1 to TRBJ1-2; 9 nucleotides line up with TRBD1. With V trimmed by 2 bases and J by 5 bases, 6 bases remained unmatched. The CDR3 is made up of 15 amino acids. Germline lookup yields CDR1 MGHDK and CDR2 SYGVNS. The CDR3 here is CASSEPGDRDYGYTF. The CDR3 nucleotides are TGTGCCAGCAGTGAACCCGGGGACAGGGATTATGGCTACACCTTC.

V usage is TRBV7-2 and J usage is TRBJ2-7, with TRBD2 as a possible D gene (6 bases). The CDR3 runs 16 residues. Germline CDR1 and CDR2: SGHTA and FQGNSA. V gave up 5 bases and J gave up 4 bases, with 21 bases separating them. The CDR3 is CASSRTGGLSGYEQYF. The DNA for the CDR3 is TGTGCCAGCAGCAGAACCGGGGGACTCTCGGGGTACGAGCAGTACTTC.

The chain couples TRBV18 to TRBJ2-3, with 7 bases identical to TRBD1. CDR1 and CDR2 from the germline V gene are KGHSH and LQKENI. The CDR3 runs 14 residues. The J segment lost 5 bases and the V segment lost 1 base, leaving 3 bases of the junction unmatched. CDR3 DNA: TGTGCCAGCTCACCACTCTCAGGGGGAGATACGCAGTATTTT. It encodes CASSPLSGGDTQYF.

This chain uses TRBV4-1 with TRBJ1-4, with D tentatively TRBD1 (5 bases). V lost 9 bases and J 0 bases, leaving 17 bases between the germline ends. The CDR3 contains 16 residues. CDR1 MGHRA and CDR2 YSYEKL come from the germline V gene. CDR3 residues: CASQGNYYATNEKLFF. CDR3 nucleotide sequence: TGCGCCAGTCAGGGAAATTATTACGCAACTAATGAAAAACTGTTTTTT.

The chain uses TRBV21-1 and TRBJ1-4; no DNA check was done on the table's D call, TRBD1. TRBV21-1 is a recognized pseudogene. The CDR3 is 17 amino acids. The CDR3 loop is CASSKVADRGMDEKLFF. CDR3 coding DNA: TGTGCCAGCAGCAAAGTTGCGGACAGGGGGATGGATGAAAAACTGTTTTTT.

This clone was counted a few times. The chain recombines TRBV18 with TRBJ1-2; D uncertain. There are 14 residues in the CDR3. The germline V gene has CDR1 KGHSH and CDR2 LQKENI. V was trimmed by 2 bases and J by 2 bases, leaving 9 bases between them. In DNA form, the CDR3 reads TGTGCCAGCTCACCATCGCGGGAGAACTATGGCTACACCTTC. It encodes CASSPSRENYGYTF. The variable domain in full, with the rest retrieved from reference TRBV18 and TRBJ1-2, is NAGVMQNPRHLVRRRGQEARLRCSPMKGHSHVYWYRQLPEEGLKFMVYLQKENIIDESGMPKERFSAEFPKEGPSILRIQQVVRGDSAAYFCASSPSRENYGYTFGSGTRLTVV.

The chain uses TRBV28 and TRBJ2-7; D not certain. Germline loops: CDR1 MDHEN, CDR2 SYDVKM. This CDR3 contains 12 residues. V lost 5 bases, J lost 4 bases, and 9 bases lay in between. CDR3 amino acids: CASSDPQYEQYF. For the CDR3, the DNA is TGTGCCAGCAGTGACCCCCAATACGAGCAGTACTTC.